This TCR beta chain was sequenced during a study of T-cell memory formation after mild COVID-19. Whole-study findings and limits: Within pre-infection memory, some responding clones were found, suggesting cross-reactive memory joined. The main location of contracting CD4+ clones was CM and EM, and that of contracting CD8+ clones was EMRA.

A few counts support this clonotype. Its antigen is undetermined. 5'RACE primed at constant segments yielded TCR alpha and TCR beta cDNA libraries bearing sample barcodes and UMIs. From the 5' RACE reads, TCRdb called clonotypes with MiXCR, one entry per CDR3 protein. This sample yields under 250,000 distinct CDR3 sequences, of which more than 9% are seen a single time; around 3.3% belongs to the top ten. From germline, CDR1 is SQVTM and CDR2 ANQGSEA. There are 11 residues in the CDR3. V was pared by 7 bases and J by 6 bases, with 5 bases of the junction left unmatched. The receptor comes from a young man who had mild COVID-19 (a few samples of this study predate the infection). Cell type and time point are not known. This chain connects TRBV29-1 to TRBJ1-1; 7 bases are shared with TRBD1. The sequenced sample consisted of PBMCs or a T cell subset sorted from them (not recorded which). The DNA of the CDR3 is TGCAGCGGCGGGACAGACCCTGAAGCTTTCTTT. It is translated as CSGGTDPEAFF.